This T cell receptor beta chain was recovered during a study of T cell repertoires in cytomegalovirus infection. TCRdb reanalysed the reads using MiXCR and keeps one entry per CDR3 protein. The sample has fewer than 900,000 distinct CDR3 sequences, almost 30% seen once. Study findings and constraints: The ex vivo response was dominated by HLA-C-restricted CMV-specific TCR beta clonotypes.

To note about this clonotype: Its target is unknown. A much more abundant neighbour one base away suggests this may be a read error.

Germline V CDR1 and CDR2: SEHNR, FQNEAQ (reference sequence). V was pared by 4 bases and J by 4 bases, with 23 bases between. This CDR3 has 18 residues. The sequences come from cultured CD8+ T cells from PBMCs, collected from culture after CMV antigen stimulation. The sequence derives from a human donor in good health (CMV status not recorded). Some clones in this sample may be carry-over from other donors' samples. This sequence joins TRBV7-9 and TRBJ2-1, with D perhaps matching TRBD1 (6 bases). DNA for the CDR3: TGTGCCAGCAGCTCCCCTAGGGTTCCGAGGGGGAGTTACAATGAGCAGTTCTTC. This gives the protein CASSSPRVPRGSYNEQFF.